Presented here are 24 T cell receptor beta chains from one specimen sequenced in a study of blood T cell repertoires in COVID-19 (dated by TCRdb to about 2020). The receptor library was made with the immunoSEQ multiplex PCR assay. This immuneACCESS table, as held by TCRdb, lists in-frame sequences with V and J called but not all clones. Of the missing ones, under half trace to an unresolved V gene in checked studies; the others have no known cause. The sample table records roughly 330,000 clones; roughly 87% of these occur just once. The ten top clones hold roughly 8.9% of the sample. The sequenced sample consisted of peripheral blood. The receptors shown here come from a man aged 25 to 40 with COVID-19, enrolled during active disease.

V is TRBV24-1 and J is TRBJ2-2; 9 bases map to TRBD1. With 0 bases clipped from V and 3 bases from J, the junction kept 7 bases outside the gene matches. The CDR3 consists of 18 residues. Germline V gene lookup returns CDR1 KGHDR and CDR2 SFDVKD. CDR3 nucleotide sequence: TGTGCCACCAGTGATTTGCCCGGACAGGGGAAGGACACCGGGGAGCTGTTTTTT. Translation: CATSDLPGQGKDTGELFF.

The CDR3 reads CASSSDRVVRQGNQPQHF. The DNA of the CDR3 is TGTGCCAGCTCCTCGGACAGGGTGGTTAGGCAGGGCAATCAGCCCCAGCATTTT. The rearrangement joins TRBV18 to TRBJ1-5, with 8 nucleotides matching TRBD1. Germline values: CDR1 KGHSH, CDR2 LQKENI. The V and J ends lost 6 bases and 2 bases, in that order; junction bases with no gene match: 15. This CDR3 is built from 18 residues.

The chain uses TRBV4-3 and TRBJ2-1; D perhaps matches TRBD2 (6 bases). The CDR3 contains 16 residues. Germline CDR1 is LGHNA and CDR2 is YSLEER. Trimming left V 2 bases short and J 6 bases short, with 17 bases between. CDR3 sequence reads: CASSQSFTGRGNEQFF. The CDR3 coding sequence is TGCGCCAGCAGCCAATCGTTCACCGGGAGAGGCAATGAGCAGTTCTTC.

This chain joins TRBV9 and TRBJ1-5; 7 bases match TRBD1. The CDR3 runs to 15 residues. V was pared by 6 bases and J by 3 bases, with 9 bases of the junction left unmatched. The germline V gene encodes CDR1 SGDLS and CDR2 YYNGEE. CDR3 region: CASTDRADFNQPQHF. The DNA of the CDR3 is TGTGCCAGCACAGACAGGGCAGACTTCAATCAGCCCCAGCATTTT. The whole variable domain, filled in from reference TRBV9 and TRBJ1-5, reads DSGVTQTPKHLITATGQRVTLRCSPRSGDLSVYWYQQSLDQGLQFLIQYYNGEERAKGNILERFSAQQFPDLHSELNLSSLELGDSALYFCASTDRADFNQPQHFGDGTRLSIL.

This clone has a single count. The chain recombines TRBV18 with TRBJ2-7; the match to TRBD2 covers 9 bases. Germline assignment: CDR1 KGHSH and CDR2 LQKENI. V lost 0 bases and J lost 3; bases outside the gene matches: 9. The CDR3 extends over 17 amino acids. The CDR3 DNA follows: TGTGCCAGCTCACCACCCCTAGCGGGACTGGGTGGCTACGAGCAGTACTTC. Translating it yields CASSPPLAGLGGYEQYF.

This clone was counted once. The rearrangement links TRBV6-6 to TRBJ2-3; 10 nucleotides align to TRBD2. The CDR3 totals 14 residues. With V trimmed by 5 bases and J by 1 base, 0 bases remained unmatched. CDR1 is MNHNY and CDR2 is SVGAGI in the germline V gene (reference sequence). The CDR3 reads CASSLAGGTDTQYF. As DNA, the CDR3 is TGTGCCAGCAGTCTAGCGGGAGGCACAGATACGCAGTATTTT.

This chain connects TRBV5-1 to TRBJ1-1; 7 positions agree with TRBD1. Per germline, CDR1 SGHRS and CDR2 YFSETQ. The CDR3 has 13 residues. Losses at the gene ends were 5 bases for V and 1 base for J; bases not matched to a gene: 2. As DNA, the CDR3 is TGCGCCAGCAGGACAGGGTCGAACACTGAAGCTTTCTTT. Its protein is CASRTGSNTEAFF. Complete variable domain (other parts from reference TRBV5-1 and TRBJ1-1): KAGVTQTPRYLIKTRGQQVTLSCSPISGHRSVSWYQQTPGQGLQFLFEYFSETQRNKGNFPGRFSGRQFSNSRSEMNVSTLELGDSALYLCASRTGSNTEAFFGQGTRLTVV.

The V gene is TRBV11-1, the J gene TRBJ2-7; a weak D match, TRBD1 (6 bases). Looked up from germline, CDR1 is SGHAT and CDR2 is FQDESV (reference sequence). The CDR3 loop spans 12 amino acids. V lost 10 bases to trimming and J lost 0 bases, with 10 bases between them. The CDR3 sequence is CATRQDSYEQYF. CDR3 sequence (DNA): TGTGCCACTCGACAGGACTCCTACGAGCAGTACTTC.

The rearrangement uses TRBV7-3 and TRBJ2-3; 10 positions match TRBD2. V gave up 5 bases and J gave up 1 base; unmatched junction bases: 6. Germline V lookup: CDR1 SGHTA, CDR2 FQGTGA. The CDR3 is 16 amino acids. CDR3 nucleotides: TGTGCCAGCAGCCCAGGGACTAGCGTGGGCACAGATACGCAGTATTTT. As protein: CASSPGTSVGTDTQYF.

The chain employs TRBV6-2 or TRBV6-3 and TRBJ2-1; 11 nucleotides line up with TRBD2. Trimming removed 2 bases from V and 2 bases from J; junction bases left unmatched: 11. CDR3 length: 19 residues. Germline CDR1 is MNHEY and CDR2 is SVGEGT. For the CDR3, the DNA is TGTGCCAGCAGTTACGGTAGGCTAGCGGGAGGAGGTCCCTACAATGAGCAGTTCTTC. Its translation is CASSYGRLAGGGPYNEQFF.

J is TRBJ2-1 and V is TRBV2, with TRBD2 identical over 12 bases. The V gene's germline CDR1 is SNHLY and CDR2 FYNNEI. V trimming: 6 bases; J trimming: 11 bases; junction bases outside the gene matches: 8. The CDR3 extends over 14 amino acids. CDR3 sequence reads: CASRDSGLAGKQFF. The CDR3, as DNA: TGTGCCAGCAGGGACTCCGGACTAGCGGGGAAGCAGTTCTTC.

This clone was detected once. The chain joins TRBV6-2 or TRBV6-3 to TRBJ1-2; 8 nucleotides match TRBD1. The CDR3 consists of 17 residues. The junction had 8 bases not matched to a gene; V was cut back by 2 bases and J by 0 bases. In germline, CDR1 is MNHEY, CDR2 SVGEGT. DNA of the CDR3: TGTGCCAGCAGTTACCCCGACAGGGGCCCCACTAACTATGGCTACACCTTC. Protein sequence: CASSYPDRGPTNYGYTF.

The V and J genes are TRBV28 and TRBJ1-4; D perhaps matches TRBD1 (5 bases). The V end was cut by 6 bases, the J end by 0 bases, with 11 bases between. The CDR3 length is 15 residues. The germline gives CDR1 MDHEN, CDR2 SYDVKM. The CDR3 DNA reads TGTGCCAGCAGCATGCCGACAGCAACTAATGAAAAACTGTTTTTT. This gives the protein CASSMPTATNEKLFF. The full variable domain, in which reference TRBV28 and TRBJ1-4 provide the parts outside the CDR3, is DVKVTQSSRYLVKRTGEKVFLECVQDMDHENMFWYRQDPGLGLRLIYFSYDVKMKEKGDIPEGYSVSREKKERFSLILESASTNQTSMYLCASSMPTATNEKLFFGSGTQLSVL.

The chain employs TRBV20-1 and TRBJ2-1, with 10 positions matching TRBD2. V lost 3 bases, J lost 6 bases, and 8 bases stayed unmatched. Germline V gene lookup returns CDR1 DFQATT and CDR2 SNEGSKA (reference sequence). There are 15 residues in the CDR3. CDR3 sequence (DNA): TGCAGTGCTAGTGGCCTAGCGGGGGACGTCAATGAGCAGTTCTTC. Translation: CSASGLAGDVNEQFF.

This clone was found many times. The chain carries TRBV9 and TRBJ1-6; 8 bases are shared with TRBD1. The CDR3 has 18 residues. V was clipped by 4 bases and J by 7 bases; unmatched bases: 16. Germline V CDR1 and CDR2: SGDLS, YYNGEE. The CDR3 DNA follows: TGTGCCAGCAGCACCCGGACAGGGTGGGGGTCAGGGAATTCACCCCTCCACTTT. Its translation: CASSTRTGWGSGNSPLHF.

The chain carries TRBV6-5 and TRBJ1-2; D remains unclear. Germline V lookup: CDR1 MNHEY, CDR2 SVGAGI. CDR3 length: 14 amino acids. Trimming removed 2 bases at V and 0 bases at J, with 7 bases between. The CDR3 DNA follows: TGTGCCAGCAGTTACGCGGATTCTAACTATGGCTACACCTTC. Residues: CASSYADSNYGYTF.

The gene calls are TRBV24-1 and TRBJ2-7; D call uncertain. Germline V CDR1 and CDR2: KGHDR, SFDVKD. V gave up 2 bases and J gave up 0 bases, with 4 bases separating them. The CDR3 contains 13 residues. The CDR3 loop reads CATSDSRSYEQYF. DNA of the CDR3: TGTGCCACCAGTGATTCCCGCTCCTACGAGCAGTACTTC.

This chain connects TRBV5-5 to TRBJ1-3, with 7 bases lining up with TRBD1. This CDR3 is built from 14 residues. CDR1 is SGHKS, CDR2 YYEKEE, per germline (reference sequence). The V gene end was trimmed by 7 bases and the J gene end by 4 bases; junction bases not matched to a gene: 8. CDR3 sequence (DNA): TGTGCCAGCGCCTCCAGGGGGAACGGAAACACCATATATTTT. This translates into CASASRGNGNTIYF.

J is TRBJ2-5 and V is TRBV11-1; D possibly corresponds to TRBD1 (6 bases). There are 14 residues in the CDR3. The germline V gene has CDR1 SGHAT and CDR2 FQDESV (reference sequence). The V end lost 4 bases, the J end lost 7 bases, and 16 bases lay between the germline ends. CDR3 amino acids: CASSSRTEPVTQYF. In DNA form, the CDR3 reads TGTGCCAGCAGCTCCCGGACAGAACCGGTGACCCAGTACTTC.

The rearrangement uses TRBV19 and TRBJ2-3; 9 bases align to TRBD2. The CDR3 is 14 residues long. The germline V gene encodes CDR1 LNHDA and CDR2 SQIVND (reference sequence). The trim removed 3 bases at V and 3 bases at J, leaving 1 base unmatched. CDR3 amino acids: CASSIGLATDTQYF. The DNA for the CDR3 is TGTGCCAGTAGTATCGGACTAGCGACAGATACGCAGTATTTT.

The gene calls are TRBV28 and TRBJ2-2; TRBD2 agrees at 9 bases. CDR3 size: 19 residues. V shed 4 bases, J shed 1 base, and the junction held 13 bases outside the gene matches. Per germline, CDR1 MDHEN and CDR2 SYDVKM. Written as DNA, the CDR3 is TGTGCCAGCAGTTCCCAGCGGGAGGACCTCTCCTTGAACACCGGGGAGCTGTTTTTT. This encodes CASSSQREDLSLNTGELFF.

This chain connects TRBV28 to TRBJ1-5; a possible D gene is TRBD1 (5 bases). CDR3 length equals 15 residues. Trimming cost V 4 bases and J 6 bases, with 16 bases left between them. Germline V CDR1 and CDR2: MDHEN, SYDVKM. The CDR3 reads CASSSDSTGGQPQHF. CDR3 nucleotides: TGTGCCAGCAGTTCCGACAGTACCGGCGGTCAGCCCCAGCATTTT.

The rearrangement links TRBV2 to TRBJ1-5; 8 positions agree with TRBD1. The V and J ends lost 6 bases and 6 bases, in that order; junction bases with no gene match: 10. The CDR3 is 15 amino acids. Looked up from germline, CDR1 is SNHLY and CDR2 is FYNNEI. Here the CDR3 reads CASSAGTGYVQPQHF. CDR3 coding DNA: TGTGCCAGCAGCGCCGGGACAGGCTATGTTCAGCCCCAGCATTTT.

CDR3 region: CASRDRGKETQYF. The CDR3 coding sequence is TGTGCCAGCAGAGACAGGGGGAAAGAGACCCAGTACTTC. The chain links TRBV13 to TRBJ2-5; the match to TRBD1 covers 9 bases. The J segment lost 3 bases and the V segment lost 6 bases, leaving 2 bases of the junction unmatched. The germline V gene encodes CDR1 PRHDT and CDR2 FYEKMQ (reference sequence). This CDR3 has 13 amino acids.